This TCR beta chain was captured by sequencing in a study of cytomegalovirus exposure and HLA in healthy donors. Notes on the study in general: It was assumed in the presence/absence analyses that sequencing depth was roughly uniform across donors. Links to common viral pathogens appeared, in a later analysis, for several of the most significant clusters.

The PCR employed 60 Vbeta primers together with 13 Jbeta primers. The assay was immunoSEQ multiplex PCR, and TCRdb's table has in-frame clones only and misses some. In the table there are 150,000 to 200,000 clones, about 81% of which are singletons. With 3 bases removed from V and 1 base from J, the gap between germline ends came to 6 bases. Per the germline V gene, CDR1 is LGHNA and CDR2 is YSLEER. CDR3 size: 13 residues. Details on this clone: Its antigen remains unidentified.

Sequenced sample: PBMCs. The receptor comes from a man younger than 35 in good health and CMV-seronegative. The chain carries TRBV4-3 and TRBJ2-5, with a weak D call TRBD1 (5 bases). The CDR3 reads CASSHDSQETQYF. In nucleotides, the CDR3 is TGCGCCAGCAGCCACGACAGCCAAGAGACCCAGTACTTC.